Below are 2 T cell receptor beta chains sequenced from a single sample in a study of blood T cell repertoires in COVID-19. Assay: immunoSEQ multiplex PCR; the TCRdb copy retains only in-frame clones and omits some. This sample yields roughly 100,000 clones, of which roughly 76% are seen a single time; around 4.8% belongs to the top ten. Sequences were obtained from peripheral blood. The receptors were gathered from a man at least 80 years old with COVID-19, enrolled during active disease.

Written as DNA, the CDR3 is TGTGCCAGCAGGGCCGCCGGGACAGTTAATGAAAAACTGTTTTTT. Protein sequence: CASRAAGTVNEKLFF. The rearrangement links TRBV28 to TRBJ1-4; TRBD1 agrees at 7 bases. Per the germline V gene, CDR1 is MDHEN and CDR2 is SYDVKM. The CDR3 extends over 15 amino acids. Trimming took 6 bases from V and 4 from J; bases not matched to a gene: 8. The full variable domain, its missing parts supplied by reference TRBV28 and TRBJ1-4, is DVKVTQSSRYLVKRTGEKVFLECVQDMDHENMFWYRQDPGLGLRLIYFSYDVKMKEKGDIPEGYSVSREKKERFSLILESASTNQTSMYLCASRAAGTVNEKLFFGSGTQLSVL.

This clone was picked up many times. This sequence joins TRBV14 and TRBJ1-4; D is unresolved. This CDR3 comprises 15 residues. With 3 bases removed from V and 7 bases from J, the gap between germline ends came to 15 bases. The germline V gene encodes CDR1 SGHDN and CDR2 FVKESK. The CDR3 DNA sequence: TGTGCCAGCAGCCAGAGAGGATCTCCTAGTGAAAAACTGTTTTTT. Encoded protein: CASSQRGSPSEKLFF.